Presented here are 31 T cell receptor beta chains from one specimen sequenced in a study of early T cells in non-severe SARS-CoV-2 infection (dated by TCRdb to the early 2020s). The library came from 5' RACE. The sample was run on a NextSeq 500. The public reads were reprocessed in TCRdb via fastp at Q25 and MiXCR, keeping in-frame beta chains. Every CDR3 protein is listed once, alongside the most common genes and DNA of its rows. The sample table contains about 98,000 distinct CDR3 sequences; only one count was recorded for about an eighth of them. The biggest ten clones account for 5.5% to 8% of the sample. Sequencing was done on a sample of whole blood. The receptors derive from an adult who was a healthcare worker with PCR-confirmed SARS-CoV-2 infection or an uninfected control (not recorded which).

This clonotype is a singleton in its sample. The chain couples TRBV20-1 to TRBJ2-7, with D possibly being TRBD2 (6 bases). The CDR3 is 14 amino acids. Trimming took 0 bases from V and 2 from J, leaving 11 bases between them. Germline CDR1 DFQATT, CDR2 SNEGSKA (reference sequence). DNA of the CDR3: TGCAGTGCTAGAGATCTGGAGGGAGCCTACGAGCAGTACTTC. Protein: CSARDLEGAYEQYF.

This clonotype was observed at least ten times. This chain uses TRBV19 with TRBJ2-2, with TRBD2 matching 8 bases. Trimming removed 8 bases from V and 6 bases from J; junction bases left unmatched: 8. The CDR3 loop spans 14 amino acids. Germline assignment: CDR1 LNHDA and CDR2 SQIVND (reference sequence). CDR3 amino acids: CASGNSGKAGELFF. In DNA, the CDR3 is TGTGCCAGTGGCAATAGCGGGAAGGCCGGGGAGCTGTTTTTT.

In this sample, this clonotype turned up many times. The J gene is TRBJ2-1, the V gene TRBV11-1, with no clear D. V dropped 5 bases and J dropped 4 bases, with 6 bases sitting between them. The CDR3 has 12 amino acids. CDR1 and CDR2 from the germline V gene are SGHAT and FQDESV (reference sequence). Written as DNA, the CDR3 is TGTGCCAGCAGCACTACGTACAATGAGCAGTTCTTC. As protein: CASSTTYNEQFF.

V and J are TRBV18 and TRBJ2-7; D tentatively fits TRBD1 or TRBD2 (5 bases each). The CDR3 has 15 residues. V was cut by 1 base and J by 2 bases, with 12 bases left in between. The germline V gene encodes CDR1 KGHSH and CDR2 LQKENI. The CDR3 DNA sequence: TGTGCCAGCTCACCACTCGGGGCCGAAGCCTACGAGCAGTACTTC. Translation gives CASSPLGAEAYEQYF.

This clonotype was seen only a few times. The chain uses TRBV20-1 and TRBJ1-2; D is possibly TRBD1 (6 bases). Trimming left V 5 bases short and J 2 bases short, with 18 bases between. The CDR3 extends over 15 amino acids. CDR1 is DFQATT, CDR2 SNEGSKA, per germline (reference sequence). The CDR3 protein is CSAWISRGANYGYTF. The CDR3 DNA reads TGCAGTGCTTGGATAAGTCGGGGGGCAAACTATGGCTACACCTTC.

This clonotype has a handful of counts. V and J are TRBV28 and TRBJ2-4; 9 bases are a match to TRBD1. This CDR3 spans 14 amino acids. The V segment lost 6 bases and the J segment 9 bases; nucleotides outside the gene matches: 9. Germline loops: CDR1 MDHEN, CDR2 SYDVKM. The CDR3 here is CASRTPPDRGIQYF. The CDR3 region has the DNA TGTGCCAGCAGAACCCCACCGGACAGGGGCATTCAGTACTTC.

This chain uses TRBV5-1 with TRBJ2-1; 11 positions agree with TRBD2. The CDR3 contains 15 residues. Trimming cost V 5 bases and J 8 bases; bases outside gene matches: 9. Germline CDR1 and CDR2: SGHRS and YFSETQ. CDR3 loop: CASSIAGGPGYEQFF. The CDR3 coding sequence is TGCGCCAGCAGTATAGCGGGAGGGCCTGGTTATGAGCAGTTCTTC.

This clonotype came up a few times. The rearrangement uses TRBV11-3 and TRBJ2-1; 13 bases fit TRBD2. The CDR3 spans 20 residues. V was pared by 0 bases and J by 6 bases, with 14 bases of the junction left unmatched. The germline CDR1 and CDR2 sequences are SGHNT and YENEEA. The CDR3 nucleotides are TGTGCCAGCAGCTTAGATGGGTTTGGACTAGCGGGAGAAGGGCCCAATGAGCAGTTCTTC. Its protein is CASSLDGFGLAGEGPNEQFF.

This clonotype was seen more than once but under ten times. This chain joins TRBV7-9 and TRBJ2-1, with D perhaps TRBD1 or TRBD2 (6 bases each). The V and J ends lost 7 bases and 8 bases respectively, with 21 bases between them. This CDR3 spans 15 amino acids. Looked up from germline, CDR1 is SEHNR and CDR2 is FQNEAQ (reference sequence). For the CDR3, the DNA is TGTGCCAGCACTCCCCTCGGGGGCCTTAGAGATGAGCAGTTCTTC. Residues: CASTPLGGLRDEQFF.

The chain joins TRBV29-1 to TRBJ2-1; D is uncertain. Per the germline V gene, CDR1 is SQVTM and CDR2 is ANQGSEA. This CDR3 has 11 amino acids. Deletions cut 4 bases from V and 3 bases from J, with 4 bases between. CDR3 loop: CSVASYNEQFF. The CDR3 region has the DNA TGCAGCGTTGCCAGCTACAATGAGCAGTTCTTC.

This clonotype was counted a few times. The chain links TRBV29-1 to TRBJ2-7, with 7 bases aligning to TRBD2. The germline V gene encodes CDR1 SQVTM and CDR2 ANQGSEA. The CDR3 consists of 13 residues. After removal of 4 bases from V and 0 bases from J, the junction contained 3 bases not matched to a gene. DNA for the CDR3: TGCAGCGTTGGACGCGGGGGCTCCTACGAGCAGTACTTC. It codes for CSVGRGGSYEQYF.

Here the CDR3 reads CSATGTEAYEQYF. The CDR3 DNA sequence: TGCAGTGCTACCGGGACAGAGGCCTACGAGCAGTACTTC. The V and J genes are TRBV20-1 and TRBJ2-7, with 7 bases lining up with TRBD1. J lost 2 bases, V lost 4 bases, and 5 bases had no gene match. The CDR3 spans 13 residues. Germline V gene data show CDR1 as DFQATT and CDR2 as SNEGSKA (reference sequence).

This clonotype was seen at least ten times. The chain is built from TRBV9 and TRBJ1-3, with D perhaps TRBD1 (5 bases). The germline V gene has CDR1 SGDLS and CDR2 YYNGEE. V gave up 3 bases and J gave up 4 bases, with 8 bases separating them. The CDR3 runs 13 residues. CDR3 sequence: CASSGTTGNTIYF. The CDR3 nucleotides read TGTGCCAGCAGCGGGACAACCGGAAACACCATATATTTT.

V and J are TRBV29-1 and TRBJ1-1; D might be TRBD1 (6 bases). The germline CDR1 and CDR2 sequences are SQVTM and ANQGSEA. This CDR3 region has 12 residues. V lost 5 bases and J lost 1, with 8 bases in between. The CDR3 sequence: CSVQGKNTEAFF. The CDR3, as DNA: TGCAGCGTTCAGGGGAAGAACACTGAAGCTTTCTTT.

This clonotype occurred a few times. This chain joins TRBV12-3 or TRBV12-4 and TRBJ2-1; D gene ambiguous. The CDR3 spans 15 residues. Trimming shortened V by 2 bases and J by 2 bases, and 10 bases separated the two germline ends. CDR3 in DNA: TGTGCCAGCAGTTTAATGGTGACTCCCTACAATGAGCAGTTCTTC. It translates to CASSLMVTPYNEQFF.

The chain couples TRBV7-8 to TRBJ2-3, with D hard to call. This CDR3 contains 13 residues. Germline-derived CDR1 and CDR2 are SGHVS and FQNEAQ. The V and J ends lost 3 bases and 6 bases respectively, with 10 bases between them. CDR3 sequence reads: CASSFGVTDTQYF. The CDR3 coding sequence is TGTGCCAGCAGCTTTGGGGTCACTGATACGCAGTATTTT.

This clonotype was picked up many times. The CDR3 DNA sequence: TGTGCCAGCAGCTTAGTCGGGACTTCTAGGAGGGGTTGGGACGAGCAGTACTTC. The encoded protein is CASSLVGTSRRGWDEQYF. The J gene is TRBJ2-7, the V gene TRBV7-8; TRBD2 is a possible D gene (6 bases). Germline V gene sequence: CDR1 SGHVS, CDR2 FQNEAQ. The CDR3 has 18 amino acids. Trimming took 1 base from V and 5 from J, leaving 24 bases between them.

This clonotype showed up just a few times. The V gene is TRBV30, the J gene TRBJ2-5, with D possibly matching TRBD2 (6 bases). CDR1 is GTSNPN, CDR2 SVGIG, per germline (reference sequence). This CDR3 comprises 15 residues. V lost 0 bases, J lost 9 bases, and 20 bases lay in between. The CDR3: CAWSVITGPGGAQYF. The DNA for the CDR3 is TGTGCCTGGAGTGTAATTACAGGCCCAGGAGGGGCCCAGTACTTC.

The genes are TRBV5-1 and TRBJ2-7, with 7 bases identical to TRBD2. Germline V gives CDR1 SGHRS, CDR2 YFSETQ. The trim removed 0 bases at V and 0 bases at J, leaving 6 bases unmatched. This CDR3 comprises 16 residues. The CDR3 loop reads CASSLGLAVPSYEQYF. CDR3 sequence (DNA): TGCGCCAGCAGCTTGGGGCTAGCGGTACCCTCCTACGAGCAGTACTTC.

The rearrangement links TRBV5-6 to TRBJ1-1, with TRBD1 identical over 8 bases. Trimming cost V 4 bases and J 6 bases; bases outside gene matches: 2. The V gene's germline CDR1 is SGHDT and CDR2 YYEEEE. This CDR3 has 12 amino acids. The CDR3 DNA is TGTGCCAGCAGCCAACAGGGGGCTGAAGCTTTCTTT. Translated, it gives CASSQQGAEAFF.

A remark on this clonotype: This sequence may be a read error, since a much larger clone differs from it by one base. V gene TRBV27 combines with J gene TRBJ2-1; D not certain. Germline V gene data show CDR1 as MNHEY and CDR2 as SMNVEV (reference sequence). The CDR3 has 14 amino acids. The CDR3 sequence is CASSSRGAYNEHFF. CDR3 sequence (DNA): TGTGCCAGCAGTTCGAGAGGTGCCTACAATGAGCACTTCTTC.

The chain joins TRBV20-1 to TRBJ2-5; perhaps TRBD1 as D (5 bases). This CDR3 is built from 13 residues. V was pared by 6 bases and J by 0 bases, with 11 bases between. CDR1 is DFQATT, CDR2 SNEGSKA, per germline (reference sequence). CDR3 sequence reads: CSAAGWDQETQYF. The CDR3 DNA reads as TGCAGTGCAGCAGGGTGGGACCAAGAGACCCAGTACTTC.

There are many counts of this clonotype. The chain links TRBV18 to TRBJ2-5; D may correspond to TRBD1 or TRBD2 (5 bases each). The CDR3 length is 12 residues. Trimming removed 1 base at V and 5 bases at J, with 5 bases between. Germline lookup yields CDR1 KGHSH and CDR2 LQKENI. Here the CDR3 reads CASSPRGETQYF. CDR3 in DNA: TGTGCCAGCTCACCACGGGGGGAGACCCAGTACTTC.

This clonotype was counted many times. The chain uses TRBV6-6 and TRBJ2-5; unclear D gene. From germline, CDR1 is MNHNY and CDR2 SVGAGI (reference sequence). This CDR3 has 11 residues. V was clipped by 4 bases and J by 5 bases, with 5 bases between them. The chain's CDR3 is CASSWMETQYF. In DNA, the CDR3 is TGTGCCAGCAGTTGGATGGAGACCCAGTACTTC.

This clonotype has a handful of counts. CDR3 sequence reads: CASSQQGQGGGQPQHF. Written as DNA, the CDR3 is TGTGCCAGCAGCCAACAAGGACAGGGCGGGGGTCAGCCCCAGCATTTT. V usage is TRBV3-1 and J usage is TRBJ1-5; the match to TRBD1 covers 8 bases. CDR3 length: 16 amino acids. Germline assignment: CDR1 LGHDT and CDR2 YNNKEL (reference sequence). V shed 2 bases and J 6 bases; nucleotides not matched to a gene: 9.

This chain connects TRBV7-3 to TRBJ2-7; D is undetermined. CDR1 SGHTA and CDR2 FQGTGA come from the germline V gene. V lost 5 bases to trimming and J lost 5 bases, with 13 bases between them. This CDR3 spans 13 amino acids. The CDR3 spells CASSPKGWNEQYF. The CDR3 nucleotides read TGTGCCAGCAGCCCTAAGGGTTGGAACGAGCAGTACTTC.

This sequence joins TRBV19 and TRBJ1-5; 9 nucleotides match TRBD1. Germline values: CDR1 LNHDA, CDR2 SQIVND (reference sequence). This CDR3 has 14 residues. Losses at the gene ends were 6 bases for V and 5 bases for J; bases not matched to a gene: 5. CDR3 nucleotides: TGTGCCAGTAGCCTCACAGGGGGCTATCAGCCCCAGCATTTT. It is translated as CASSLTGGYQPQHF. The full variable domain, in which reference TRBV19 and TRBJ1-5 provide the parts outside the CDR3, is DGGITQSPKYLFRKEGQNVTLSCEQNLNHDAMYWYRQDPGQGLRLIYYSQIVNDFQKGDIAEGYSVSREKKESFPLTVTSAQKNPTAFYLCASSLTGGYQPQHFGDGTRLSIL.

V is TRBV7-9 and J is TRBJ2-4, with D hard to call. Trimming cost V 1 base and J 6 bases, with 4 bases left between them. Looked up from germline, CDR1 is SEHNR and CDR2 is FQNEAQ (reference sequence). The CDR3 length is 12 residues. In DNA, the CDR3 is TGTGCCAGCAGCTTAGGTCGAAACATTCAGTACTTC. Protein sequence: CASSLGRNIQYF.

V gene TRBV27 combines with J gene TRBJ1-1; D is possibly TRBD1 (5 bases). The CDR3 has 13 residues. Germline V gene data show CDR1 as MNHEY and CDR2 as SMNVEV (reference sequence). V shed 10 bases and J shed 1 base, with 13 bases lying between them. The CDR3 DNA reads as TGTGCCACCAAGCAGGGAGGGAACACTGAAGCTTTCTTT. Translating gives CATKQGGNTEAFF.

This clonotype turned up a few times. This sequence joins TRBV11-3 and TRBJ2-3, with 9 bases fitting TRBD1. J was trimmed by 3 bases and V by 5 bases; bases with no gene match: 9. The CDR3 totals 16 residues. Looked up from germline, CDR1 is SGHNT and CDR2 is YENEEA. CDR3 bases: TGTGCCAGCAGCATGGGACAGGGAAGGGGGACAGATACGCAGTATTTT. This encodes CASSMGQGRGTDTQYF.

This clonotype was seen a handful of times. The chain joins TRBV14 to TRBJ2-7; D is undetermined. Trimming took off 10 bases at V and 0 bases at J, with 19 bases between the two ends. The CDR3 runs to 15 residues. The germline gives CDR1 SGHDN, CDR2 FVKESK. The DNA of the CDR3 is TGTGCCACCCGAAGCAGACCCGTCCACTCCTACGAGCAGTACTTC. It encodes CATRSRPVHSYEQYF.